Sequencing of this TCR beta chain was carried out in a study of blood T cell repertoires in COVID-19. The overall study: Samples came from the United States, Italy and Spain, spanning acute and convalescent COVID-19. PBMCs, B-cell-depleted T cells, or T cells were the source of the cDNA or gDNA that made up the material.

Study processing details: Quantification of nucleated cells was approximated via reference gene primer amplification. Clones were sequenced by immunoSEQ multiplex PCR, and TCRdb holds only the in-frame ones, with some missing. The D gene and trimming were derived from the DNA, and the V and J assignments and clone size from that table. The sample lists approximately 670,000 clones, 70% to 90% occurring once. This CDR3 spans 15 amino acids. The germline V gene encodes CDR1 KGHDR and CDR2 SFDVKD. Trimming removed 5 bases from V and 0 bases from J; junction bases left unmatched: 1. Sequenced material: peripheral blood. The gene calls are TRBV24-1 and TRBJ1-1; 11 bases are a match to TRBD1. The TCR comes from a young woman with acute or convalescent COVID-19. The CDR3 coding sequence is TGTGCCACCAGTGGGGGACAGGGGGTGAACACTGAAGCTTTCTTT. Translation gives CATSGGQGVNTEAFF.